This TCR beta chain was profiled in a study of OX40 agonist ivuxolimab in advanced cancers. Overall study results and limits: CD4+ T cells averaged fewer expanded clones than CD8+ T cells.

Note on this clone: Antigen specificity is unknown.

The CDR3 runs to 15 residues. V gave up 1 base and J gave up 2 bases, with 14 bases separating them. Germline loops: CDR1 GTSNPN, CDR2 SVGIG (reference sequence). Sequenced by immunoSEQ multiplex PCR; TCRdb stores in-frame clones only, minus some. The repertoire holds about 110,000 clones, with roughly nine tenths as singletons. This chain joins TRBV30 and TRBJ1-1; D is ambiguous. The material was CD4+ or CD8+ T cells sorted from blood, obtained in a trial of the OX40 agonist ivuxolimab. The source is an adult with an advanced solid tumor such as melanoma, head and neck, liver or kidney cancer. The CDR3 DNA follows: TGTGCCTGGAGTGACGGGCCAGGCCGAAACACTGAAGCTTTCTTT. This gives the protein CAWSDGPGRNTEAFF.